This T cell receptor (beta chain) is from a study of cytomegalovirus exposure and HLA in healthy donors. Turning to the study itself: A data release that came early held some 84 million unique TCRs from HLA-typed donors. Regarding the study as a whole: Most observed TCR sequences were rare, whereas some public TCRs were detected in many donors. The authors enumerated over 150 TCR beta chains as linked to cytomegalovirus. Researchers reported in a later analysis that a missense DCLRE1C variant was tied to TCR beta V- and J-gene trimming.

Both 60 Vbeta primers and 13 Jbeta primers went into the PCR. Generated by immunoSEQ multiplex PCR, the TCRdb table keeps only in-frame clones and is missing some. Here the sample table reports around 52,000 clones. This CDR3 spans 15 amino acids. With V trimmed by 0 bases and J by 6 bases, 4 bases remained unmatched. Germline values: CDR1 SGHNT, CDR2 YENEEA. Comment on this clone: Its antigen is not identified.

Sequencing was carried out using PBMCs. The V gene is TRBV11-3, the J gene TRBJ2-1; 8 nucleotides agree with TRBD2. The sequence was collected from a woman aged 50 to 60 in good health and CMV-seropositive. The CDR3: CASSLDGRAVNEQFF. CDR3 sequence (DNA): TGTGCCAGCAGCTTAGACGGGAGGGCCGTCAATGAGCAGTTCTTC. Full variable domain (rest looked up from reference TRBV11-3 and TRBJ2-1): EAGVVQSPRYKIIEKKQPVAFWCNPISGHNTLYWYLQNLGQGPELLIRYENEEAVDDSQLPKDRFSAERLKGVDSTLKIQPAELGDSAVYLCASSLDGRAVNEQFFGPGTRLTVL.